This TCR beta chain was obtained from a study of blood T cell repertoires in COVID-19. Study details: From the United States, Italy and Spain came samples of acute and convalescent COVID-19. Sample material is recorded as cDNA or gDNA derived from T cells, B-cell-depleted T cells, or PBMCs.

Per the original data handling: Estimation of nucleated cell counts relied on the amplification of reference gene primers. Method: immunoSEQ multiplex PCR; TCRdb's copy keeps in-frame clones and lacks some. V, J and clone size derive from that table, while D and trimming were established from the DNA sequence. The sample has around 130,000 clones, under 85% seen once. V shed 6 bases, J shed 2 bases, and the junction held 4 bases outside the gene matches. The length of the CDR3 is 15 residues. Germline V lookup: CDR1 MRHNA, CDR2 SNTAGT. The V call is TRBV6-4, the J call TRBJ2-3; 11 positions agree with TRBD2. This sequence was found in a middle-aged man with active or convalescent COVID-19. Input material: peripheral blood. The CDR3 loop reads CASSRLAGFTDTQYF. The CDR3 DNA reads as TGTGCCAGCAGCCGACTAGCGGGGTTCACAGATACGCAGTATTTT.